One sample yielded the 9 T cell receptor beta chains listed below, sequenced in a study of tumor and adjacent non-tumor tissue in lung cancer. The template was RNA from unsorted bulk tissue. The normal lung tissue was taken more than 3 cm from the tumor edge. TCRbeta libraries were built with three rounds of nested PCR, modified from ARM-PCR. TCRdb re-called the multiplex PCR reads with MiXCR, one entry per CDR3 protein. The sample shows some 80,000 distinct CDR3 sequences, around 82% of them seen only once. The material sequenced was distant non-tumor lung tissue. The receptors here all came from a woman between 45 and 65 years old with non-small cell lung cancer.

The chain employs TRBV4-1 and TRBJ2-7; 7 bases map to TRBD1. The ends lost 1 base at V and 8 bases at J; junction bases unmatched: 14. The length of the CDR3 is 16 residues. CDR1 MGHRA and CDR2 YSYEKL come from the germline V gene. CDR3 sequence: CASSQAGGQSLYKQYF. The CDR3 nucleotides read TGCGCCAGCAGCCAAGCAGGGGGACAGAGTCTTTACAAGCAGTACTTC.

Points on this clonotype: Its ends do not fully match the called genes, so a read error is possible. V and J are TRBV12-3 or TRBV12-4 and TRBJ2-7, with D unclear. The CDR3 covers 11 residues. The CDR3, as DNA: TGTGCCAGCGGTCTTCAGTACGAGCAGCACTTC. It translates to CASGLQYEQHF.

The chain uses TRBV20-1 and TRBJ2-5; 13 bases agree with TRBD2. The germline V gene has CDR1 DFQATT and CDR2 SNEGSKA (reference sequence). Losses at the gene ends were 4 bases for V and 5 bases for J; bases not matched to a gene: 7. The CDR3 has 15 residues. In DNA form, the CDR3 reads TGCAGTGCTAAAGATAAACTAGCGGGGGGGGAGACCCAGTACTTC. Translated, it gives CSAKDKLAGGETQYF.

Comment on this clonotype: A read error may produce the germline difference seen at one junction end. The chain uses TRBV5-4 and TRBJ2-3, with D maybe TRBD2 (5 bases). Germline values: CDR1 SGHNT, CDR2 YYREEE (reference sequence). The CDR3 sequence is 13 residues long. The CDR3 is CASGLPTTETQYF. CDR3 nucleotide sequence: TGTGCCAGCGGCTTACCGACTACAGAAACGCAGTATTTT.

A note on this clonotype: Here the CDR3 omits its conserved ending phenylalanine or tryptophan, so a read error is the likely source. V gene TRBV11-1 combines with J gene TRBJ2-5, with 9 bases that match TRBD1. The CDR3 length is 14 residues. Germline assignment: CDR1 SGHAT and CDR2 FQDESV (reference sequence). The CDR3 DNA is TGCGCCAGCAGCCCGGGACAGGGCGTAGAGACACAGTACATC. Its protein product is CASSPGQGVETQYI.

On this clonotype itself: One junction end does not reproduce the germline sequence, and a read error may be involved. The chain joins TRBV4-2 to TRBJ2-7; D gene ambiguous. This CDR3 contains 16 residues. Per germline, CDR1 LGHNA and CDR2 YNFKEQ. Here the CDR3 DNA reads TGTGCCAGCAGCCGTGCAGTAGAGGCTGTCCCCTACGAGGAGTACTTC. Its protein product is CASSRAVEAVPYEEYF.

This sequence joins TRBV11-1 and TRBJ2-1; the match to TRBD2 covers 9 bases. The ends lost 11 bases at V and 9 bases at J; junction bases unmatched: 20. This CDR3 spans 16 amino acids. Germline CDR1 and CDR2: SGHAT and FQDESV (reference sequence). The CDR3 nucleotides read TGTGCCTGCAACCCATACGGGGCTAGCGGGATTGGTGAGCAGTTCTTC. Protein sequence: CACNPYGASGIGEQFF.

This clonotype qualifies as medium-sized. The chain links TRBV6-1 to TRBJ2-7; maybe TRBD2 (6 bases). The germline CDR1 and CDR2 sequences are MNHNS and SASEGT. This CDR3 spans 14 amino acids. Trimming removed 2 bases from V and 3 bases from J, with 11 bases in between. This CDR3 reads CASSERLEGYEQYF. In DNA, the CDR3 is TGTGCCAGCAGTGAACGTTTGGAGGGCTACGAGCAGTACTTC.

Note on this clonotype: The CDR3 end shows no conserved phenylalanine or tryptophan, and so a read error is likely. This chain connects TRBV5-5 to TRBJ1-5; D uncertain. Germline lookup yields CDR1 SGHKS and CDR2 YYEKEE (reference sequence). The CDR3 consists of 15 residues. The CDR3 reads CGSSVNPDWNEPQHY. As DNA, the CDR3 is TGTGGCAGCAGCGTTAACCCGGACTGGAATGAGCCCCAGCATTAT.